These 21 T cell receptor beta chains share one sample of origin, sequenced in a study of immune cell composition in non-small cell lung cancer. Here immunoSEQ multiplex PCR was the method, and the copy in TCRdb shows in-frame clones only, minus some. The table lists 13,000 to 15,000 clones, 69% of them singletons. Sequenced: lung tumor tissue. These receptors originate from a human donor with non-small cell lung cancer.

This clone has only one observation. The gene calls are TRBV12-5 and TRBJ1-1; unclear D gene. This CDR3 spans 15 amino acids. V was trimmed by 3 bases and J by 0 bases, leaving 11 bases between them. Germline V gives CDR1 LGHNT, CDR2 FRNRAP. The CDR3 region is CASGFKGGMNTEAFF. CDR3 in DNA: TGTGCTAGTGGTTTTAAGGGAGGGATGAACACTGAAGCTTTCTTT.

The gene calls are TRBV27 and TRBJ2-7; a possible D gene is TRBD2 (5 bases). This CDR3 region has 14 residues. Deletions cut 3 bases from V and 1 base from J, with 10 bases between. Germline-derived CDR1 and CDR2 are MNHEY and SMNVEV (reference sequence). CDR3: CASSFSSGSYEQYF. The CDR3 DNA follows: TGTGCCAGCAGTTTTTCTTCGGGGTCCTACGAGCAGTACTTC.

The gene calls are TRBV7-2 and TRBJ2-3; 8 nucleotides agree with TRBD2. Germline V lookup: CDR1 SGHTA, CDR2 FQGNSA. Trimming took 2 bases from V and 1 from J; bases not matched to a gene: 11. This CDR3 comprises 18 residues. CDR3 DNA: TGTGCCAGCAGCTTAACTCTTATGGGCGGGGGGCGCACAGATACGCAGTATTTT. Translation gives CASSLTLMGGGRTDTQYF.

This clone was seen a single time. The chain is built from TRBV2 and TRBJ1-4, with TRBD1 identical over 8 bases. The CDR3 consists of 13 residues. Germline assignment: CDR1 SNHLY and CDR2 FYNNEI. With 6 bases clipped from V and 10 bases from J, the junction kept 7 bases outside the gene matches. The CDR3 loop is CASRAGGGGKLFF. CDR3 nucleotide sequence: TGTGCCAGCAGAGCAGGGGGCGGTGGAAAACTGTTTTTT.

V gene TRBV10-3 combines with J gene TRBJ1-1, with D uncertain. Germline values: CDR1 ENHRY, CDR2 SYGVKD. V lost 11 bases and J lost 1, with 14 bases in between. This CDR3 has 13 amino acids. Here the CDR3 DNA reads TGTGCCGCTAGAGGGTCTGGGAACACTGAAGCTTTCTTT. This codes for CAARGSGNTEAFF.

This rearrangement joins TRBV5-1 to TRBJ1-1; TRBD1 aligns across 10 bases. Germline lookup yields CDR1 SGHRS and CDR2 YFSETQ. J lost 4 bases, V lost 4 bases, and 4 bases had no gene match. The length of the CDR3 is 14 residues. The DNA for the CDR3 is TGCGCCAGCAGCGGGGGGACAGGGGTCACTGAAGCTTTCTTT. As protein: CASSGGTGVTEAFF.

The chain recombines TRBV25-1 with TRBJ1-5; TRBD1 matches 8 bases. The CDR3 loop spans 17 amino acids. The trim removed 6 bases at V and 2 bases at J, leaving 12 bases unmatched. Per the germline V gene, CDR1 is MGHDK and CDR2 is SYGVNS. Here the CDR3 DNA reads TGTGCCAGCAGCCGAGAACTCAGGGGGCAAGGCAATCAGCCCCAGCATTTT. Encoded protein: CASSRELRGQGNQPQHF.

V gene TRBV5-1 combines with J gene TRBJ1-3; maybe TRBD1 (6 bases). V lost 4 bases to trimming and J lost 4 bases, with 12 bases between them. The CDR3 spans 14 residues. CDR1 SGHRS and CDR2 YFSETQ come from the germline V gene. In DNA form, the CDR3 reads TGCGCCAGCAGCACCGGGACATGGGGAAACACCATATATTTT. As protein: CASSTGTWGNTIYF. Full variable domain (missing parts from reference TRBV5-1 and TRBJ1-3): KAGVTQTPRYLIKTRGQQVTLSCSPISGHRSVSWYQQTPGQGLQFLFEYFSETQRNKGNFPGRFSGRQFSNSRSEMNVSTLELGDSALYLCASSTGTWGNTIYFGEGSWLTVV.

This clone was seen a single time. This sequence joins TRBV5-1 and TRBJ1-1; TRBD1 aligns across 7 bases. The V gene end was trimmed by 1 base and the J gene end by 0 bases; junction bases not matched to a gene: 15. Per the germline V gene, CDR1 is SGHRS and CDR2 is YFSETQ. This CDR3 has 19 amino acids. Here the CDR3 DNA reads TGCGCCAGCAGCTTGAAATCTTGGACAGGTCGCTTCATGAACACTGAAGCTTTCTTT. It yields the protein CASSLKSWTGRFMNTEAFF.

The CDR3 bases are TGTGCCAGCAGCTCGACAGGGTCCTGGGAGACCCAGTACTTC. It is translated as CASSSTGSWETQYF. This sequence joins TRBV7-3 and TRBJ2-5, with 7 positions matching TRBD1. J was trimmed by 5 bases and V by 4 bases; bases with no gene match: 7. The germline gives CDR1 SGHTA, CDR2 FQGTGA. This CDR3 is built from 14 residues.

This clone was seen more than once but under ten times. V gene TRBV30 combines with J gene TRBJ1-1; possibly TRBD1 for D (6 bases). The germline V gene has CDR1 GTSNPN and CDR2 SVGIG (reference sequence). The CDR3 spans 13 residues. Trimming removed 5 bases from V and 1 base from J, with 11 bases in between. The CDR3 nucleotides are TGTGCCTGGGTCGGACAGACGAACACTGAAGCTTTCTTT. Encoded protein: CAWVGQTNTEAFF.

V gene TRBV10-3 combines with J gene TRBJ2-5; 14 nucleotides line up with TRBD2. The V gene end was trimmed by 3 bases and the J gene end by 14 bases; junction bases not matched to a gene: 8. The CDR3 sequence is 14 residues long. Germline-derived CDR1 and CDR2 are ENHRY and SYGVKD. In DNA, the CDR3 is TGTGCCATCAGTGATCCCGGGACTAGCGGGGGTCACTACTTC. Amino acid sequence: CAISDPGTSGGHYF.

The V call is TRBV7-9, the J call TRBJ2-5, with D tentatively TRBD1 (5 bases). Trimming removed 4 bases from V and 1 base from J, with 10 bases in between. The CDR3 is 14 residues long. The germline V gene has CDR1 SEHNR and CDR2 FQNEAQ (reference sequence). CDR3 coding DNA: TGTGCCAGCAGCTCGCAGGGTTCCCAAGAGACCCAGTACTTC. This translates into CASSSQGSQETQYF.

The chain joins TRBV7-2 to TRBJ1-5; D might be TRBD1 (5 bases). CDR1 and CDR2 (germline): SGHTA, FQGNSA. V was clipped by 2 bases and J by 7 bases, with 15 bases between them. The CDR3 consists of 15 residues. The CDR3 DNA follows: TGTGCCAGCAGCTTATGGTCGCAGGGCGGCCAGCCCCAGCATTTT. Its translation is CASSLWSQGGQPQHF. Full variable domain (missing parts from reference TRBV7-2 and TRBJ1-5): GAGVSQSPSNKVTEKGKDVELRCDPISGHTALYWYRQSLGQGLEFLIYFQGNSAPDKSGLPSDRFSAERTGGSVSTLTIQRTQQEDSAVYLCASSLWSQGGQPQHFGDGTRLSIL.

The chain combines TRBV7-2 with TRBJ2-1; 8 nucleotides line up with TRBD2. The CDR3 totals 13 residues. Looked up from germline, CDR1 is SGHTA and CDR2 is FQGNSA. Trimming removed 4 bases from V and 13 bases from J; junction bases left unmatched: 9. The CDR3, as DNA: TGTGCCAGCAGCTCCGTTCGGGGGGGGCCTCAGTTCTTC. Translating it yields CASSSVRGGPQFF.

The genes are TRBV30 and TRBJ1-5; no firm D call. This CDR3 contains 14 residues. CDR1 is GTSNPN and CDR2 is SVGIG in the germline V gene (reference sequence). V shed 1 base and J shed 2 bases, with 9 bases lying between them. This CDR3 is CAWSGQARNQPQHF. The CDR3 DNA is TGTGCCTGGAGTGGGCAGGCCCGCAATCAGCCCCAGCATTTT.

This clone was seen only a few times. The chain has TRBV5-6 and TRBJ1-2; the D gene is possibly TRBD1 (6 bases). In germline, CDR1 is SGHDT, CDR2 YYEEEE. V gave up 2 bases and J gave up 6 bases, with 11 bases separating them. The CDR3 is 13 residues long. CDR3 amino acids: CASSLRQVHGYTF. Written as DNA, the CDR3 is TGTGCCAGCAGCTTACGACAGGTCCATGGCTACACCTTC.

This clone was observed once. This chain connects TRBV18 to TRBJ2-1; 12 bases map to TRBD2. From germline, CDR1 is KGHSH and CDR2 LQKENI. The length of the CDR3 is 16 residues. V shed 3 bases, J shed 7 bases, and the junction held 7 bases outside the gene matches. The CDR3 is CASSPRTSGAGNEQFF. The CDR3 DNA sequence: TGTGCCAGCTCACCCCGGACTAGCGGGGCGGGGAATGAGCAGTTCTTC.

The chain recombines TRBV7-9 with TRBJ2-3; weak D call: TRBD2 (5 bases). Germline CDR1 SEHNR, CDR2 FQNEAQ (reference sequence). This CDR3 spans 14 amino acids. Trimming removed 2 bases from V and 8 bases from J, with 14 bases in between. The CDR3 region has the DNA TGTGCCAGCAGCTTAAGCGGTTCCTGGGCTACGCAGTATTTT. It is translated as CASSLSGSWATQYF.

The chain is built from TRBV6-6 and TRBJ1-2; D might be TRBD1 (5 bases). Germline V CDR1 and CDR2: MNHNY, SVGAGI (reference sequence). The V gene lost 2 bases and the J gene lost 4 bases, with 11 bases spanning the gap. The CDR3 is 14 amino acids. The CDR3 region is CASSYERQTYGYTF. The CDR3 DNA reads TGTGCCAGCAGTTACGAAAGACAGACCTATGGCTACACCTTC.

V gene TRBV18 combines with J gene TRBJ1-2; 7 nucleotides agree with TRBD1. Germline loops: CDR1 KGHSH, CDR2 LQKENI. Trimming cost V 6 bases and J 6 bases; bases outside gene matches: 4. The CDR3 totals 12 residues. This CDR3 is CASSDRRDGYTF. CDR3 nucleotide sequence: TGTGCCAGCTCGGACAGGAGGGATGGCTACACCTTC.